Listed below are T cell receptor beta chains from one sample, sequenced in a study of shared clonotypes between healthy human individuals. Produced via immunoSEQ multiplex PCR; TCRdb's table is partial and in-frame only. Among about half a million clones listed, over 75% were seen once. The specimen sequenced was PBMCs. The origin of the receptors is a woman between 40 and 50 years old in good health. Some clones in this sample may be carry-over from other donors' samples. Both conserved end residues are part of each CDR3. A D gene is named only where the DNA matches it firmly. Clone size, where shown, is once, few, many, or a class for clones that have expanded.

NA TRBJ1-2 TRBD1 TRBV10-3 TGTGCCATCAGGGAGCAACCGGGACAGGGTTCGCTAAATGGCTACACCTTC CAIREQPGQGSLNGYTF
NA TRBJ2-1 NA TRBV10-2 TGCGCCAGCAACCCCTTTGGACAGTTCAATGAGCAGTTCTTC CASNPFGQFNEQFF
NA TRBJ2-2 NA TRBV2 TGTGCCAGCTCTCCTAGGGGGATGAACACCGGGGAGCTGTTTTTT CASSPRGMNTGELFF
NA TRBJ2-5 NA TRBV18 TGTGCCAGCTCACCCAGGGTTGGGCAAGAGACCCAGTACTTC CASSPRVGQETQYF
NA TRBJ1-4 NA TRBV10-3 TGTGCCATCAGTAGGAACAGCGACACTAATGAAAAACTGTTTTTT CAISRNSDTNEKLFF
NA TRBJ1-2 NA TRBV25-1 TGTGCCAGCAGTGAAAACACAGGGAGCTACACCTTC CASSENTGSYTF
NA TRBJ2-7 NA TRBV7-2 TGTGCCAGCAGCTTATTTAGCTGGGGCAGGGATTACGAGCAGTACTTC CASSLFSWGRDYEQYF
NA TRBJ2-1 TRBD2 TRBV5-1 TGCGCCAGCAGCGTTACTAGCGGGGAATACAATGAGCAGTTCTTC CASSVTSGEYNEQFF
NA TRBJ2-1 TRBD2 TRBV19 TGTGCCAGTAGTATAGGGGGGGGTGAGCAGTTCTTC CASSIGGGEQFF
NA TRBJ2-1 TRBD2 TRBV5-6 TGTGCCAGCAGCTTGGGACTAGCGGGGGGTTCATACAATGAGCAGTTCTTC CASSLGLAGGSYNEQFF
NA TRBJ2-1 NA TRBV30 TGTGCCTGGAGGAAAGGACAGAACTACAATGAGCAGTTCTTC CAWRKGQNYNEQFF
NA TRBJ1-3 NA TRBV6-5 TGTGCCAGCAGTTACTCTAGCGGCGGAAACACCATATATTTT CASSYSSGGNTIYF
few TRBJ1-1 NA TRBV9 TGTGCCAGCAGCGTGGAAGTCAGTTGGAGCACTGAAGCTTTCTTT CASSVEVSWSTEAFF
NA TRBJ2-1 NA TRBV14 TGTGCCAGCAGCCAAATGGGGACCTCAGGGGAAGCTCAGTTCTTC CASSQMGTSGEAQFF
NA TRBJ2-3 NA TRBV9 TGTGCCAGCAGCGCCCTGCGAGATACGCAGTATTTT CASSALRDTQYF
NA TRBJ2-1 TRBD2 TRBV27 TGTGCCAGCAGGCTCCGGGGGTTATCACGGAGTAGCGGGAGTTTGTATACGGGTGAGCAGTTCTTC CASRLRGLSRSSGSLYTGEQFF
NA TRBJ1-1 NA TRBV6-5 TGTGCCAGCAGTTTCCGCAGGGAGGGGACTGAAGCTTTCTTT CASSFRREGTEAFF
NA TRBJ1-2 TRBD1 TRBV5-1 TGCGCCAGCAGCCCGACGGTACAGGGGGGGTCTAACTATGGCTACACCTTC CASSPTVQGGSNYGYTF
NA TRBJ2-2 NA TRBV4-3 TGCGCCAGCAGCCTCGTGACTTACGCCAGCACCGGGGAGCTGTTTTTT CASSLVTYASTGELFF
NA TRBJ2-1 NA TRBV5-1 TGCGCCAGCAGCTTAAGTACCTACAATGAGCAGTTCTTC CASSLSTYNEQFF
NA TRBJ2-3 NA TRBV9 TGTGCCAGCAGCGTAGCGGACACGGAGAGCACAGATACGCAGTATTTT CASSVADTESTDTQYF
NA TRBJ2-2 NA TRBV7-7 TGTGCTAGCAGCCTCACCGGGACCTATGGGACCGGGGAGCTGTTTTTT CASSLTGTYGTGELFF
NA TRBJ1-1 NA TRBV29-1 TGCAGCGTTTGGGCCGGGAGGAACACTGAAGCTTTCTTT CSVWAGRNTEAFF
NA TRBJ2-7 NA TRBV7-6 TGTGCCAGCAGCTTAGTGGGGGACTCCTTCTACGAGCAGTACTTC CASSLVGDSFYEQYF
NA TRBJ2-3 NA TRBV7-2 TGTGCCAGCAGCACAGTGGGTAGCACAGATACGCAGTATTTT CASSTVGSTDTQYF
NA TRBJ2-1 TRBD2 TRBV4-1 TGCGCCAGCAGCCGAGCGGGAGGGCTGTACAATGAGCAGTTCTTC CASSRAGGLYNEQFF